This passage covers 9 T cell receptor beta chains from one sample sequenced in a study of T cells in Graves' hyperthyroidism and ophthalmopathy. It was RNA transcripts that yielded the amplified TCR beta CDR3 regions. First-round RT-PCR of the TCR CDR3 relied on the HTBI primer set. From the multiplex PCR reads, TCRdb called clonotypes with MiXCR, one entry per CDR3 protein. The sample consists of approximately 740,000 distinct CDR3 sequences, less than 15% of them appearing once. Sequencing used blood. These receptors originate from a woman younger than 30 with Graves' hyperthyroidism.

This clonotype has ten or more counts. The chain combines TRBV6-1 with TRBJ1-1; D not certain. The CDR3 consists of 14 residues. CDR1 is MNHNS, CDR2 SASEGT, per germline. V was pared by 4 bases and J by 4 bases, with 13 bases between. CDR3 in amino acids: CASSGWRGTTEAFF. CDR3 bases: TGTGCCAGCAGTGGATGGCGGGGAACCACTGAAGCTTTCTTT.

The rearrangement joins TRBV27 to TRBJ2-1; TRBD2 agrees at 7 bases. The CDR3 length is 13 residues. The germline V gene has CDR1 MNHEY and CDR2 SMNVEV (reference sequence). The ends lost 6 bases at V and 4 bases at J; junction bases unmatched: 3. CDR3 sequence (DNA): TGTGCCAGCAGACTAGCGAATTACAATGAGCAGTTCTTC. Protein sequence: CASRLANYNEQFF.

This clonotype was found many times. The rearrangement uses TRBV28 and TRBJ1-1, with D perhaps TRBD1 (6 bases). Between the trimmed V and J ends, which lost 1 base and 4 bases, there was a span of 13 bases. The CDR3 covers 15 residues. Germline lookup yields CDR1 MDHEN and CDR2 SYDVKM. The DNA of the CDR3 is TGTGCCAGCAGTTTATTCTCCCGGACAGCCACTGAAGCTTTCTTT. Its translation: CASSLFSRTATEAFF.

This clonotype showed up just a few times. The chain couples TRBV12-3 or TRBV12-4 to TRBJ1-1; D call uncertain. Trimming shortened V by 3 bases and J by 7 bases, and 9 bases separated the two germline ends. CDR3 length: 12 residues. CDR3 sequence: CASSLGQYEAFF. For the CDR3, the DNA is TGTGCCAGCAGTTTGGGCCAGTATGAAGCTTTCTTT.

This clonotype appeared once. Since a much larger clone is just one base distant, this may be a read error. The J gene is TRBJ2-7, the V gene TRBV2; D gene uncertain. Germline assignment: CDR1 SNHLY and CDR2 FYNNEI. The length of the CDR3 is 13 residues. The CDR3 loop reads CANSEVPSTPQYF. For the CDR3, the DNA is TGTGCCAACAGTGAAGTCCCGTCAACACCGCAGTACTTC. The variable domain in full, with the rest retrieved from reference TRBV2 and TRBJ2-7, is EPEVTQTPSHQVTQMGQEVILRCVPISNHLYFYWYRQILGQKVEFLVSFYNNEISEKSEIFDDQFSVERPDGSNFTLKIRSTKLEDSAMYFCANSEVPSTPQYFGPGTRLTVT.

This clonotype was recorded at least ten times. The chain combines TRBV6-5 with TRBJ1-2, with D hard to call. This CDR3 spans 19 amino acids. The V end lost 0 bases, the J end lost 6 bases, and 26 bases lay between the germline ends. The germline V gene encodes CDR1 MNHEY and CDR2 SVGAGI. The CDR3 DNA reads as TGTGCCAGCAGTTACTCTCCGGGGAAACCTGGCGGCCGGGAAGATGGCTACACCTTC. Its protein product is CASSYSPGKPGGREDGYTF.

The rearrangement joins TRBV6-1 to TRBJ2-3; D gene uncertain. The CDR3 sequence is 13 residues long. Germline CDR1 is MNHNS and CDR2 is SASEGT. The V end lost 10 bases, the J end lost 2 bases, and 13 bases lay between the germline ends. CDR3 in amino acids: CATSGPNTDTQYF. As DNA, the CDR3 is TGTGCCACGTCGGGTCCCAACACAGATACGCAGTATTTT.

This clonotype was counted at least ten times. This chain joins TRBV24-1 and TRBJ1-2, with D tentatively TRBD1 (5 bases). The V and J ends lost 2 bases and 4 bases respectively, with 13 bases between them. Germline V gene data show CDR1 as KGHDR and CDR2 as SFDVKD. CDR3 length equals 15 residues. The CDR3 nucleotides read TGTGCCACCAGTGATTCTAGGTCAGGGCGCTATGGCTACACCTTC. It is translated as CATSDSRSGRYGYTF.

The sample holds many counts of this clonotype. The rearrangement joins TRBV9 to TRBJ2-7, with 8 bases identical to TRBD2. CDR1 and CDR2 (germline): SGDLS, YYNGEE. Trimming cost V 4 bases and J 0 bases; bases outside gene matches: 6. This CDR3 is 15 amino acids long. This CDR3 is CASSPTSGASYEQYF. The CDR3, as DNA: TGTGCCAGCAGCCCCACTAGCGGAGCCTCCTACGAGCAGTACTTC.